This T cell receptor (beta chain) derives from a study of T cell changes during pregnancy in multiple sclerosis. Trimming took 1 base from V and 4 from J, leaving 17 bases between them. This CDR3 is built from 17 residues. Per the germline V gene, CDR1 is SGHDN and CDR2 is FVKESK. Produced via immunoSEQ multiplex PCR; TCRdb's table is partial and in-frame only. The sample carries over 70,000 clones, about 94% recorded once. The sample here was peripheral blood, taken in the third trimester of pregnancy. The rearrangement links TRBV14 to TRBJ2-1; D possibly corresponds to TRBD2 (5 bases). The source is a female donor with multiple sclerosis, enrolled in a pregnancy study. This CDR3 is CASSQGVTEAGYNEQFF. CDR3 DNA: TGTGCCAGCAGCCAAGGAGTTACAGAGGCGGGTTACAATGAGCAGTTCTTC.